These T cell receptor beta chains were read from a single sample in a study of Graves' ophthalmopathy and Graves' hyperthyroidism. TCRdb processed the multiplex PCR reads anew with MiXCR; each CDR3 protein has one entry. This table has 400,000 to 450,000 distinct CDR3 sequences, roughly 21% appearing once. Material for sequencing was peripheral blood. The receptors were sampled from a woman between 18 and 30 years old with stable Graves' hyperthyroidism. Each CDR3 is given with its conserved first and last residue. The D gene is left open where the match is weak. A clone size is listed for some rows: how often the clone was seen (once, few, many), or a class if it is expanded.

CDR3 length	D gene	V gene	clone size	J gene	CDR3 DNA	CDR3 protein
17	.	TRBV6-5	many	TRBJ1-3	TGTGCCAGCAGTTTCGGACAGCTGAGTAACTCTGGAAACACCATATATTTT	CASSFGQLSNSGNTIYF
14	.	TRBV6-5	.	TRBJ2-5	TGTGCCAGCAGTTACTCGAGAGGGGGGTCGACCCAGTACTTC	CASSYSRGGSTQYF
13	TRBD2	TRBV20-1	many	TRBJ2-7	TGCAGTGCTCCGACTAGCGCTGCCTACGAGCAGTACTTC	CSAPTSAAYEQYF
18	TRBD1	TRBV28	many	TRBJ2-6	TGTGCCAGCAGTTTATATGGGACAGGGGTCTCTGGGGCCAACGTCCTGACTTTC	CASSLYGTGVSGANVLTF
13	.	TRBV12-3/TRBV12-4	many	TRBJ2-7	TGTGCCAGCAGCCCCAACAGGGCGCGGGAGCAGTACTTC	CASSPNRAREQYF
15	.	TRBV7-2	many	TRBJ2-5	TGTGCCAGCAGCTTAGTATCGGCGGACCAAGAGACCCAGTACTTC	CASSLVSADQETQYF
13	.	TRBV29-1	many	TRBJ2-5	TGCAGCGTTGCAGGAATGTACCAAGAGACCCAGTACTTC	CSVAGMYQETQYF
12	.	TRBV6-2/TRBV6-3	few	TRBJ2-4	TGTGCCAGCAGTTACTCGGGGGACATTAAGTACTTC	CASSYSGDIKYF
15	.	TRBV28	many	TRBJ2-5	TGTGCCAGCCTCCCCGTAGGCAGGGTATCGGAGACCCAGTACTTC	CASLPVGRVSETQYF
14	.	TRBV20-1	many	TRBJ2-2	TGCAGTGCCCTCCCGACTCCCAACACCGGGGAGCTGTTTTTT	CSALPTPNTGELFF
14	.	TRBV15	.	TRBJ2-5	TGTGCCACCAGCAGAGGGTTGTACCAAGAGACCCAGTACTTC	CATSRGLYQETQYF
13	.	TRBV20-1	many	TRBJ2-5	TGCAGTGCTCAGCTCTGGACCCGAGAGACCCAGTACTTC	CSAQLWTRETQYF
14	.	TRBV28	.	TRBJ1-5	TGTGCCAGCAGGGGAACGACTAGCAATCAGCCCCAGCATTTT	CASRGTTSNQPQHF
16	.	TRBV11-2	.	TRBJ2-5	TGTGCCAGCAGCTTAGAACTTGGGGGGGCTGGAGAGACCCAGTACTTC	CASSLELGGAGETQYF
14	.	TRBV7-9	.	TRBJ2-7	TGTGCCAGCAGCCCAGGTCGGAATGCCTACGAGCAGTACTTC	CASSPGRNAYEQYF
13	.	TRBV6-2/TRBV6-3	many	TRBJ1-1	TGTGCCAGCAGGGACACTATGAACACTGAAGCTTTCTTT	CASRDTMNTEAFF
16	.	TRBV5-1	many	TRBJ1-1	TGCGCCAGCAGCCCGGGGGAACGGACCTACTACACTGAAGCTTTCTTT	CASSPGERTYYTEAFF
14	.	TRBV6-1	many	TRBJ2-7	TGTGCCAGCAGTGAACGAGGCTCTACCTACGAGCAGTACTTC	CASSERGSTYEQYF
15	.	TRBV7-3	.	TRBJ2-2	TGTGCCAGCAGTAAGAGGGCAGGGCGCACCGGGGAGCTGTTTTTT	CASSKRAGRTGELFF
13	.	TRBV12-3/TRBV12-4	.	TRBJ1-2	TGTGCCAGCAGTTTTGAGACAGCCTATGGCTACACCTTC	CASSFETAYGYTF
12	.	TRBV14	many	TRBJ1-1	TGTGCCAGCAGCCAAGATGAACTAGAAGCTTTCTTT	CASSQDELEAFF
15	.	TRBV19	.	TRBJ2-4	TGTGCCAGTAGCACCCTACCAGGTCCCCAAAACATTCAGTACTTC	CASSTLPGPQNIQYF